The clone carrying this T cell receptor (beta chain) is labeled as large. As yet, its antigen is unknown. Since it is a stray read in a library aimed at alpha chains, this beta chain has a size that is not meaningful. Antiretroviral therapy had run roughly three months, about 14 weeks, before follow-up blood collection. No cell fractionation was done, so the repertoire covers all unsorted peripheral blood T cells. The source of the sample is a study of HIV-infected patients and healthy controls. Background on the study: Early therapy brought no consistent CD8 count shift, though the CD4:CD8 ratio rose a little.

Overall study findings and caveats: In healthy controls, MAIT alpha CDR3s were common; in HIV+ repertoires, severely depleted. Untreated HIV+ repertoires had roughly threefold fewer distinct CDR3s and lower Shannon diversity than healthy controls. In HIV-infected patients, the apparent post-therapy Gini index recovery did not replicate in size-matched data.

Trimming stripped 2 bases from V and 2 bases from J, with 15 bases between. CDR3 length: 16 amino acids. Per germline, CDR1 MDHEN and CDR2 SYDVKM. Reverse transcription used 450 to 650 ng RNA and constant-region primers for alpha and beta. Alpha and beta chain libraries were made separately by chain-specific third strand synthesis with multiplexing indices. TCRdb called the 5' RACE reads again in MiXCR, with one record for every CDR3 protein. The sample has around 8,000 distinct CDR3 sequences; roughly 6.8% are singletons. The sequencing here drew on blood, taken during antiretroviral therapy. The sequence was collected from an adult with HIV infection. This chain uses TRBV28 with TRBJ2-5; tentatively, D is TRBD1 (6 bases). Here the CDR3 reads CASSLESGAGQETQYF. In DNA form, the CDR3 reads TGTGCCAGCAGTTTAGAATCAGGGGCAGGGCAAGAGACCCAGTACTTC.